These 25 T cell receptor beta chains share one sample of origin, sequenced in a study of cytomegalovirus exposure and HLA in healthy donors. Primers included in the PCR were 60 Vbeta and 13 Jbeta primers. Using immunoSEQ multiplex PCR, the repertoire was profiled, and TCRdb retains in-frame clones only, with some absent. The repertoire consists of about 150,000 clones, with around 80% occurring once and the leading ten covering about 1.4%. Input material: PBMCs. Source of these receptors: a woman aged 30 to 39 in good health and CMV-seropositive.

This chain joins TRBV6-5 and TRBJ2-7, with TRBD1 matching 7 bases. CDR3 size: 14 residues. The V gene's germline CDR1 is MNHEY and CDR2 SVGAGI. V shed 5 bases and J 0 bases; nucleotides not matched to a gene: 4. CDR3 sequence: CASSPGTVSYEQYF. For the CDR3, the DNA is TGTGCCAGCAGTCCCGGGACAGTCTCCTACGAGCAGTACTTC.

The chain employs TRBV30 and TRBJ2-3, with TRBD2 matching 10 bases. V gave up 2 bases and J gave up 1 base; unmatched junction bases: 9. This CDR3 contains 17 residues. Germline V lookup: CDR1 GTSNPN, CDR2 SVGIG (reference sequence). The CDR3 protein is CAWSLAGGGVGTDTQYF. The DNA for the CDR3 is TGTGCCTGGAGTTTAGCGGGAGGAGGTGTTGGCACAGATACGCAGTATTTT.

V is TRBV5-1 and J is TRBJ2-1; 14 nucleotides agree with TRBD2. CDR1 is SGHRS and CDR2 is YFSETQ in the germline V gene. Losses at the gene ends were 3 bases for V and 12 bases for J; bases not matched to a gene: 5. This CDR3 spans 14 amino acids. For the CDR3, the DNA is TGCGCCAGCAGCTGGGGGACTAGCGGGAGAGGGCAGTTCTTC. Translation gives CASSWGTSGRGQFF.

To note about this clone: No DNA is shown, since the ends of the CDR3 on it are uncertain; the CDR3 is the one TCRdb lists. The rearrangement links TRBV25-1 to TRBJ1-2; the DNA was not compared with TRBD1, the D call given in the table. Germline CDR1 reads MGHDK; CDR2 reads SYGVNS. The CDR3 spans 17 residues, counting both ends. CDR3 sequence reads: CASSDFRGQGGKNGYTF.

Here the CDR3 reads CASSFGRGYEQYF. The CDR3 nucleotides are TGTGCCAGCAGTTTTGGAAGGGGCTACGAGCAGTACTTC. V usage is TRBV27 and J usage is TRBJ2-7; a weak D match, TRBD1 (5 bases). Trimming removed 3 bases from V and 3 bases from J, with 9 bases in between. Germline V gives CDR1 MNHEY, CDR2 SMNVEV (reference sequence). The CDR3 runs 13 residues.

This clone was recorded a few times. The J gene is TRBJ2-1, the V gene TRBV27; D is ambiguous. Germline lookup yields CDR1 MNHEY and CDR2 SMNVEV (reference sequence). The CDR3 is 14 residues long. Trimming took off 4 bases at V and 6 bases at J, with 13 bases between the two ends. Here the CDR3 DNA reads TGTGCCAGCAGTTCCCCCGGGTCGGTCAATGAGCAGTTCTTC. As protein: CASSSPGSVNEQFF.

This chain joins TRBV10-3 and TRBJ1-4; D possibly corresponds to TRBD1 (6 bases). The CDR3 consists of 14 residues. The germline CDR1 and CDR2 sequences are ENHRY and SYGVKD. V lost 2 bases to trimming and J lost 8 bases, with 12 bases between them. The CDR3 DNA reads TGTGCCATCAGTGAGGGGGGCTCGGGGGAAAAACTGTTTTTT. Protein sequence: CAISEGGSGEKLFF.

This sequence joins TRBV15 and TRBJ1-5; 10 bases are shared with TRBD1. Germline V gives CDR1 LNHNV, CDR2 YYDKDF (reference sequence). The junction had 13 bases not matched to a gene; V was cut back by 7 bases and J by 10 bases. The CDR3 is made up of 15 amino acids. The CDR3: CATNLWGQGRVPQHF. The CDR3 region has the DNA TGTGCCACCAATCTATGGGGACAGGGGAGGGTTCCCCAGCATTTT. The variable domain in full, completed from reference TRBV15 and TRBJ1-5, reads DAMVIQNPRYQVTQFGKPVTLSCSQTLNHNVMYWYQQKSSQAPKLLFHYYDKDFNNEADTPDNFQSRRPNTSFCFLDIRSPGLGDTAMYLCATNLWGQGRVPQHFGDGTRLSIL.

Only a few counts were recorded for this clone. The chain recombines TRBV5-6 with TRBJ1-1; 9 bases align to TRBD1. CDR1 SGHDT and CDR2 YYEEEE come from the germline V gene. V gave up 4 bases and J gave up 6 bases; unmatched junction bases: 10. There are 15 residues in the CDR3. The CDR3 spells CASSTLQGAVSEAFF. CDR3 nucleotides: TGTGCCAGCAGCACACTACAGGGGGCGGTATCTGAAGCTTTCTTT.

V usage is TRBV5-4 and J usage is TRBJ2-7; D gene ambiguous. The V gene's germline CDR1 is SGHNT and CDR2 YYREEE (reference sequence). Trimming removed 0 bases from V and 0 bases from J, with 7 bases in between. CDR3 length: 14 residues. Here the CDR3 DNA reads TGTGCCAGCAGCTTGGGGGCAGACTCCTACGAGCAGTACTTC. This encodes CASSLGADSYEQYF. Full variable domain (rest looked up from reference TRBV5-4 and TRBJ2-7): ETGVTQSPTHLIKTRGQQVTLRCSSQSGHNTVSWYQQALGQGPQFIFQYYREEENGRGNFPPRFSGLQFPNYSSELNVNALELDDSALYLCASSLGADSYEQYFGPGTRLTVT.

This clone was detected a few times. The V gene is TRBV5-1, the J gene TRBJ2-5; tentatively, D is TRBD2 (6 bases). The CDR3 contains 14 residues. CDR1 is SGHRS, CDR2 YFSETQ, per germline. Between the trimmed V and J ends, which lost 5 bases and 1 base, there was a span of 12 bases. The CDR3 region has the DNA TGCGCCAGCAGTACTACCGGGAGCCAAGAGACCCAGTACTTC. It translates to CASSTTGSQETQYF.

V usage is TRBV10-3 and J usage is TRBJ1-1; D may be TRBD1 (5 bases). The CDR3 extends over 15 amino acids. Between the trimmed V and J ends, which lost 0 bases and 5 bases, there was a span of 13 bases. Germline V CDR1 and CDR2: ENHRY, SYGVKD. CDR3 in DNA: TGTGCCATCAGTGAGTCGAGCCACCCAGGGACTGAAGCTTTCTTT. Amino acid sequence: CAISESSHPGTEAFF.

J is TRBJ2-2 and V is TRBV6-6; a weak D match, TRBD2 (5 bases). Germline V gene lookup returns CDR1 MNHNY and CDR2 SVGAGI (reference sequence). Between the trimmed V and J ends, which lost 7 bases and 5 bases, there was a span of 20 bases. The CDR3 runs to 16 residues. The CDR3 DNA reads as TGTGCCAGCACCATAAAGGACTCGGTGGGGACCGGGGAGCTGTTTTTT. This codes for CASTIKDSVGTGELFF.

This clone was seen just once. This chain connects TRBV28 to TRBJ2-7; 7 nucleotides line up with TRBD1. CDR1 MDHEN and CDR2 SYDVKM come from the germline V gene. The CDR3 runs 14 residues. V trimming: 6 bases; J trimming: 3 bases; junction bases outside the gene matches: 8. CDR3 protein: CASSRQGIGYEQYF. CDR3 nucleotides: TGTGCCAGCAGCCGACAGGGAATAGGCTACGAGCAGTACTTC.

This sequence joins TRBV9 and TRBJ2-3, with 12 bases fitting TRBD2. The CDR3 is made up of 17 amino acids. The V gene's germline CDR1 is SGDLS and CDR2 YYNGEE. Unmatched junction bases numbered 10, after V lost 3 bases and J lost 5 bases. The CDR3 DNA sequence: TGTGCCAGCAGCGGCTTAAGGACTAGCGGGACCCGAGATACGCAGTATTTT. Encoded protein: CASSGLRTSGTRDTQYF.

The chain employs TRBV5-4 and TRBJ2-3, with 7 bases matching TRBD1. Trimming cost V 0 bases and J 10 bases; bases outside gene matches: 8. CDR1 SGHNT and CDR2 YYREEE come from the germline V gene (reference sequence). This CDR3 is 14 amino acids long. The CDR3 spells CASSLDQGDESQYF. The CDR3 nucleotides are TGTGCCAGCAGCTTGGATCAGGGGGACGAATCGCAGTATTTT.

A single count supports this clone. This sequence joins TRBV6-1 and TRBJ2-1; D is ambiguous. V was pared by 4 bases and J by 4 bases, with 11 bases between. The CDR3 contains 14 residues. Germline CDR1 reads MNHNS; CDR2 reads SASEGT. The CDR3 nucleotides read TGTGCCAGCAGTGTTTCCCAAGCATACAATGAGCAGTTCTTC. It is translated as CASSVSQAYNEQFF.

The chain joins TRBV13 to TRBJ2-7, with D possibly being TRBD2 (6 bases). V dropped 4 bases and J dropped 6 bases, with 16 bases sitting between them. Germline V CDR1 and CDR2: PRHDT, FYEKMQ (reference sequence). The CDR3 has 14 amino acids. Here the CDR3 DNA reads TGTGCCAGCAGCTCCAACCCGGTGACTAGCGAGCAGTACTTC. Protein: CASSSNPVTSEQYF.

The V gene is TRBV28, the J gene TRBJ1-4; no clear D gene. Trimming pared 9 bases from V and 3 bases from J, leaving 11 bases between. CDR1 is MDHEN, CDR2 SYDVKM, per germline. The CDR3 covers 13 residues. The CDR3 DNA follows: TGTGCCAGTCTGGGAGGGTCTAATGAAAAACTGTTTTTT. Its protein product is CASLGGSNEKLFF.

The chain links TRBV2 to TRBJ1-2; 7 positions match TRBD1. The junction had 11 bases not matched to a gene; V was cut back by 6 bases and J by 7 bases. The CDR3 length is 14 residues. Germline CDR1 is SNHLY and CDR2 is FYNNEI. CDR3 sequence (DNA): TGTGCCAGCAGCACGACAGGGTGGGGCAGTGGCTACACCTTC. Amino acid sequence: CASSTTGWGSGYTF.

The CDR3 here is CASSYGDRVQPQHF. DNA of the CDR3: TGTGCCAGCAGTTATGGGGACAGGGTTCAGCCCCAGCATTTT. This chain connects TRBV28 to TRBJ1-5, with 9 bases aligning to TRBD1. Looked up from germline, CDR1 is MDHEN and CDR2 is SYDVKM. The ends lost 4 bases at V and 6 bases at J; junction bases unmatched: 4. This CDR3 is built from 14 residues.

The chain combines TRBV10-1 with TRBJ2-7; 9 bases are shared with TRBD2. Germline CDR1 is WNHNN and CDR2 is SYGVQD (reference sequence). The CDR3 consists of 13 residues. With 7 bases clipped from V and 5 bases from J, the junction kept 6 bases outside the gene matches. CDR3 protein: CASTASGNHEQYF. For the CDR3, the DNA is TGCGCCAGCACGGCTAGCGGGAATCACGAGCAGTACTTC.

The chain uses TRBV5-1 and TRBJ2-2; D perhaps matches TRBD2 (6 bases). The CDR3 is made up of 15 amino acids. CDR1 is SGHRS and CDR2 is YFSETQ in the germline V gene. The V end lost 1 base, the J end lost 2 bases, and 9 bases lay between the germline ends. CDR3 DNA sequence: TGCGCCAGCAGCTTGTCGGGAGAAAACACCGGGGAGCTGTTTTTT. Residues: CASSLSGENTGELFF. Combining the CDR3 with reference TRBV5-1 and TRBJ2-2 gives the whole variable domain KAGVTQTPRYLIKTRGQQVTLSCSPISGHRSVSWYQQTPGQGLQFLFEYFSETQRNKGNFPGRFSGRQFSNSRSEMNVSTLELGDSALYLCASSLSGENTGELFFGEGSRLTVL.

This chain connects TRBV19 to TRBJ2-1; 8 positions agree with TRBD2. CDR3 length: 15 amino acids. The ends lost 3 bases at V and 2 bases at J; junction bases unmatched: 3. Germline V gene data show CDR1 as LNHDA and CDR2 as SQIVND (reference sequence). For the CDR3, the DNA is TGTGCCAGTAGTATTGAAGCGGGGGCCTACAATGAGCAGTTCTTC. This gives the protein CASSIEAGAYNEQFF.

The chain has TRBV11-3 and TRBJ2-1; 13 positions match TRBD2. Germline V lookup: CDR1 SGHNT, CDR2 YENEEA. V lost 5 bases, J lost 3 bases, and 7 bases stayed unmatched. The CDR3 consists of 17 residues. As DNA, the CDR3 is TGTGCCAGCAGCCCGTGGACTAGCGGGAGTGGCTACAATGAGCAGTTCTTC. The encoded protein is CASSPWTSGSGYNEQFF.